This TCR beta chain derives from a study of human T cells and chemical hapten exposure. At the level of the study: Variation in per-sample TCR yields came mainly from small pooled library volume differences.

In this sample, this clonotype turned up many times. It was the library that attached unique molecular identifiers to individual cDNA molecules. Per the study methods: Samples ranged from roughly 20,000 to 750,000 TCRs, with a median of about 96,000. TCRdb re-called the 5' RACE reads through MiXCR, storing one row per CDR3 protein. What appears here as the V and J calls and clone size reflects TCRdb's work, not the paper's. The repertoire holds more than 140,000 distinct CDR3 sequences, with 3.5% to 5% as singletons. From whole blood left unfractionated, total RNA was extracted. With V trimmed by 6 bases and J by 0 bases, 17 bases remained unmatched. Germline V gives CDR1 SNHLY, CDR2 FYNNEI. The CDR3 is 20 amino acids.

This receptor was taken from a female donor in good health. This chain links TRBV2 with TRBJ1-3; 10 bases match TRBD1. CDR3 region: CASSQRRQGATVPSGNTIYF. In DNA form, the CDR3 reads TGTGCCAGCAGCCAGAGACGACAGGGGGCCACCGTACCCTCTGGAAACACCATATATTTT.